This T cell receptor beta chain was captured in a study of a mutant IDH1 vaccine in newly diagnosed glioma. This clone was counted a few times. TCRdb's copy holds only in-frame clones and misses some; the assay was immunoSEQ multiplex PCR. The sample contains about 88,000 clones, around 79% of which appear only once. The ends were cut back, 1 base at V and 3 bases at J, with 12 bases in the middle. Germline V gives CDR1 KGHSH, CDR2 LQKENI. CDR3 size: 15 residues. The sample's time point: baseline, week 1 (first vaccination visit). Treatment noted: pre-vaccination baseline after standard-of-care therapy.

This chain joins TRBV18 and TRBJ1-1, with D possibly being TRBD1 (6 bases). The source material was PBMCs, sampled from a glioma patient treated with radiotherapy, temozolomide or both. This TCR was sampled from a man aged 40-49 years with glioma. Some clones in this sample may be carry-over from other donors' samples. The CDR3, as DNA: TGTGCCAGCTCACCACGGTCCGGGGGCCACACTGAAGCTTTCTTT. It specifies CASSPRSGGHTEAFF.